A selection of T cell receptor beta chains follows, all from one sample in a study of blood T cell repertoires in COVID-19. Measured with immunoSEQ multiplex PCR; TCRdb has only the in-frame clones, and not every one. The sample includes about 190,000 clones, around 87% of them seen just once. The source material was peripheral blood. The receptors were gathered from a woman aged 70 to 79 with COVID-19, enrolled during active disease. CDR3s include the opening cysteine and the closing phenylalanine or tryptophan. D genes are given only for firm matches. Size is stated for part of the rows, as once, few or many counts, or as a class when the clone is expanded.

V gene,clone size,J gene,D gene,CDR3 length,CDR3 protein,CDR3 DNA
TRBV5-4,-,TRBJ2-1,TRBD1,13,CASSLRQGNEQFF,TGTGCCAGCAGCCTGCGACAGGGGAATGAGCAGTTCTTC
TRBV5-1,-,TRBJ2-1,-,15,CASSLAGSSYNEQFF,TGCGCCAGCAGCTTAGCAGGCAGCTCCTACAATGAGCAGTTCTTC
TRBV6-5,-,TRBJ1-5,-,16,CASSYGQGLNNQPQHF,TGTGCCAGCAGTTATGGCCAGGGTTTAAACAATCAGCCCCAGCATTTT
TRBV29-1,once,TRBJ2-5,TRBD1,14,CSGPGQGPQETQYF,TGCAGCGGCCCGGGACAGGGGCCTCAAGAGACCCAGTACTTC
TRBV6-5,-,TRBJ1-4,TRBD1,15,CASSRTGSLGEKLFF,TGTGCCAGCAGTCGGACAGGGTCCCTAGGGGAAAAACTGTTTTTT
TRBV19,-,TRBJ1-5,TRBD1,15,CASTTQGAGNQPQHF,TGTGCCAGTACTACTCAGGGGGCTGGCAATCAGCCCCAGCATTTT
TRBV5-4,-,TRBJ2-7,-,15,CASSLDSVVVYEQYF,TGTGCCAGCAGCTTGGATAGCGTCGTTGTGTACGAGCAGTACTTC
TRBV29-1,-,TRBJ2-3,-,13,CSVVLGKQDTQYF,TGCAGCGTTGTGTTAGGCAAACAGGATACGCAGTATTTT
TRBV4-1,-,TRBJ1-6,TRBD1,16,CASSQDRQGGNSPLHF,TGCGCCAGCAGCCAAGATAGACAGGGGGGTAATTCACCCCTCCACTTT
TRBV5-8,once,TRBJ1-2,-,15,CASSQRTAGNYGYTF,TGTGCCAGCAGCCAAAGGACAGCTGGCAACTATGGCTACACCTTC
TRBV2,-,TRBJ1-2,-,13,CASSRQANYGYTF,TGTGCCAGCAGTCGACAGGCGAACTATGGCTACACCTTC
TRBV6-1,-,TRBJ2-3,-,15,CASSELGGTTDTQYF,TGTGCCAGCAGTGAATTGGGCGGGACCACAGATACGCAGTATTTT
TRBV3-1/TRBV3-2,-,TRBJ2-3,TRBD1,17,CASSQELGTARPDTQYF,TGTGCCAGCAGCCAAGAACTCGGGACAGCTCGACCAGATACGCAGTATTTT
TRBV4-1,-,TRBJ2-2,TRBD2,16,CASSQVLAVNTGELFF,TGCGCCAGCAGCCAAGTACTAGCGGTGAACACCGGGGAGCTGTTTTTT
TRBV27,once,TRBJ1-5,TRBD1,15,CASRSGTGVNQPQHF,TGTGCCAGCAGATCCGGGACAGGGGTCAATCAGCCCCAGCATTTT
TRBV28,-,TRBJ1-4,TRBD1,16,CASSLWGTGVGEKLFF,TGTGCCAGCAGTTTATGGGGGACAGGGGTAGGGGAAAAACTGTTTTTT
TRBV18,-,TRBJ2-7,-,15,CASSPSTGRSYEQYF,TGTGCCAGCTCACCCTCGACAGGACGTTCCTACGAGCAGTACTTC
TRBV6-6,-,TRBJ1-3,-,17,CASSRIMTGHSGNTIYF,TGTGCCAGTAGTCGTATCATGACAGGCCACTCTGGAAACACCATATATTTT
TRBV4-1,-,TRBJ1-2,TRBD1,15,CASSQGDRVGYGYTF,TGCGCCAGCAGCCAAGGGGACAGGGTGGGCTATGGCTACACCTTC
TRBV5-1,-,TRBJ1-2,TRBD1,16,CASSLEFGQGKGGYTF,TGCGCCAGCAGCTTGGAATTTGGACAGGGGAAAGGTGGCTACACCTTC